The 26 T cell receptor beta chains presented below share a single source sample, sequenced in a study of cytomegalovirus exposure and HLA in healthy donors. Use of 60 Vbeta and 13 Jbeta primers characterized the PCR. Some clones are missing from TCRdb's copy, which holds only in-frame ones; the method was immunoSEQ multiplex PCR. The sample data list roughly 45,000 clones. Material for sequencing was PBMCs. The source is a woman under 40 in good health and CMV-seronegative.

The V gene is TRBV6-5, the J gene TRBJ1-2; D gene ambiguous. The ends were cut back, 2 bases at V and 5 bases at J, with 12 bases in the middle. The CDR3 runs 14 residues. The germline CDR1 and CDR2 sequences are MNHEY and SVGAGI. This CDR3 is CASSYGGQFYGYTF. The DNA of the CDR3 is TGTGCCAGCAGTTACGGAGGCCAGTTTTATGGCTACACCTTC.

The chain carries TRBV25-1 and TRBJ1-1; no reliable D call. The V end lost 7 bases, the J end lost 1 base, and 10 bases lay between the germline ends. This CDR3 has 13 residues. CDR1 and CDR2 from the germline V gene are MGHDK and SYGVNS. CDR3 region: CASNERWNTEAFF. The CDR3 DNA reads TGTGCCAGCAATGAGAGGTGGAACACTGAAGCTTTCTTT.

The chain combines TRBV5-1 with TRBJ2-2, with 14 bases lining up with TRBD2. The V gene end was trimmed by 0 bases and the J gene end by 7 bases; junction bases not matched to a gene: 5. Germline V lookup: CDR1 SGHRS, CDR2 YFSETQ. The CDR3 length is 17 residues. The CDR3 DNA sequence: TGCGCCAGCAGCTTGGGGGGACTAGCGGGAGAACACGGGGAGCTGTTTTTT. This gives the protein CASSLGGLAGEHGELFF.

This sequence joins TRBV4-3 and TRBJ2-7; TRBD2 agrees at 7 bases. With 2 bases clipped from V and 9 bases from J, the junction kept 13 bases outside the gene matches. The length of the CDR3 is 15 residues. CDR1 and CDR2 from the germline V gene are LGHNA and YSLEER. The CDR3 reads CASSQLSGGVEGQYF. As DNA, the CDR3 is TGCGCCAGCAGCCAACTCTCGGGGGGAGTTGAAGGGCAGTACTTC.

V usage is TRBV9 and J usage is TRBJ2-7; TRBD2 agrees at 7 bases. V dropped 4 bases and J dropped 5; count of bases not matched to a gene: 12. Germline CDR1 is SGDLS and CDR2 is YYNGEE. This CDR3 is built from 15 residues. This CDR3 reads CASSKGVAGEDEQYF. The CDR3 DNA reads as TGTGCCAGCAGCAAAGGAGTGGCGGGAGAAGACGAGCAGTACTTC.

The rearrangement uses TRBV6-5 and TRBJ2-3, with D unclear. The CDR3 is 12 residues long. Looked up from germline, CDR1 is MNHEY and CDR2 is SVGAGI. V was pared by 8 bases and J by 0 bases, with 6 bases between. The CDR3 DNA reads as TGTGCCAGCCGAGGAAGCACAGATACGCAGTATTTT. Amino acids: CASRGSTDTQYF.

The rearrangement joins TRBV29-1 to TRBJ2-7; D unresolved. In germline, CDR1 is SQVTM, CDR2 ANQGSEA. CDR3 size: 13 residues. The V end was cut by 4 bases, the J end by 3 bases, with 13 bases between. The CDR3 sequence: CSVAWAASYEQYF. The CDR3, as DNA: TGCAGCGTTGCGTGGGCAGCCAGCTACGAGCAGTACTTC.

The chain uses TRBV19 and TRBJ2-7; 9 bases are shared with TRBD2. The V segment lost 5 bases and the J segment 2 bases; nucleotides outside the gene matches: 4. Germline V CDR1 and CDR2: LNHDA, SQIVND (reference sequence). The CDR3 is 14 residues long. The DNA for the CDR3 is TGTGCCAGTAGTCGGGCGGGAGGGACCTACGAGCAGTACTTC. Its protein product is CASSRAGGTYEQYF.

The chain employs TRBV11-2 and TRBJ1-2, with TRBD1 matching 7 bases. This CDR3 comprises 14 residues. Germline lookup yields CDR1 SGHAT and CDR2 FQNNGV. Trimming at V came to 8 bases and at J to 4 bases, leaving 10 bases not matched to a gene. The CDR3 is CASGPGTVGYGYTF. The CDR3 DNA reads TGTGCCAGCGGACCCGGGACAGTGGGCTATGGCTACACCTTC. Drawing the rest from reference TRBV11-2 and TRBJ1-2, the complete variable domain is EAGVAQSPRYKIIEKRQSVAFWCNPISGHATLYWYQQILGQGPKLLIQFQNNGVVDDSQLPKDRFSAERLKGVDSTLKIQPAKLEDSAVYLCASGPGTVGYGYTFGSGTRLTVV.

This chain uses TRBV19 with TRBJ2-1, with D perhaps TRBD2 (5 bases). V shed 5 bases and J shed 6 bases, with 11 bases lying between them. Germline V gives CDR1 LNHDA, CDR2 SQIVND (reference sequence). This CDR3 is 13 amino acids long. The DNA of the CDR3 is TGTGCCAGTAGTTGGGCGAGCGGCAATGAGCAGTTCTTC. It specifies CASSWASGNEQFF.

V is TRBV28 and J is TRBJ1-5, with a weak D call TRBD1 (6 bases). The CDR3 extends over 14 amino acids. Germline V gives CDR1 MDHEN, CDR2 SYDVKM. Between the trimmed V and J ends, which lost 4 bases and 3 bases, there was a span of 10 bases. CDR3 region: CASSSAGDNQPQHF. The CDR3 DNA reads TGTGCCAGCAGTTCAGCAGGGGACAATCAGCCCCAGCATTTT.

The rearrangement joins TRBV12-5 to TRBJ1-2, with no clear D. The CDR3 has 15 amino acids. V lost 1 base to trimming and J lost 5 bases, with 14 bases between them. In germline, CDR1 is LGHNT, CDR2 FRNRAP. DNA of the CDR3: TGTGCTAGTGGTTTGGCGGAGATCCCCCGGTATGGCTACACCTTC. It codes for CASGLAEIPRYGYTF. The variable domain in full, with the rest retrieved from reference TRBV12-5 and TRBJ1-2, is DARVTQTPRHKVTEMGQEVTMRCQPILGHNTVFWYRQTMMQGLELLAYFRNRAPLDDSGMPKDRFSAEMPDATLATLKIQPSEPRDSAVYFCASGLAEIPRYGYTFGSGTRLTVV.

The rearrangement links TRBV19 to TRBJ1-1; D is perhaps TRBD1 (5 bases). V was cut by 3 bases and J by 11 bases, with 16 bases left in between. Germline values: CDR1 LNHDA, CDR2 SQIVND (reference sequence). This CDR3 spans 13 amino acids. The CDR3 protein is CASSIPAGPKAFF. In nucleotides, the CDR3 is TGTGCCAGTAGTATTCCGGCAGGGCCCAAGGCTTTCTTT.

The gene calls are TRBV27 and TRBJ2-5; D may be TRBD1 (7 bases). The CDR3 length is 14 residues. The germline gives CDR1 MNHEY, CDR2 SMNVEV (reference sequence). V was clipped by 5 bases and J by 1 base, with 11 bases between them. CDR3: CASSPQGGQETQYF. CDR3 DNA sequence: TGTGCCAGCAGTCCTCAGGGGGGCCAAGAGACCCAGTACTTC.

The chain combines TRBV28 with TRBJ2-7, with 9 bases matching TRBD2. The CDR3 sequence is 14 residues long. The V and J ends lost 6 bases and 2 bases, in that order; junction bases with no gene match: 5. The V gene's germline CDR1 is MDHEN and CDR2 SYDVKM. CDR3 in amino acids: CASRDSGRPYEQYF. The CDR3 DNA is TGTGCCAGCAGGGATAGCGGGAGACCCTACGAGCAGTACTTC. The full variable domain, completed using reference TRBV28 and TRBJ2-7, is DVKVTQSSRYLVKRTGEKVFLECVQDMDHENMFWYRQDPGLGLRLIYFSYDVKMKEKGDIPEGYSVSREKKERFSLILESASTNQTSMYLCASRDSGRPYEQYFGPGTRLTVT.

The rearrangement links TRBV29-1 to TRBJ2-2; D possibly corresponds to TRBD2 (5 bases). The germline V and J ends were trimmed by 7 bases and 5 bases, with 11 bases remaining between them. The germline V gene has CDR1 SQVTM and CDR2 ANQGSEA. The CDR3 has 12 amino acids. The CDR3: CSAAGGTGELFF. Here the CDR3 DNA reads TGCAGCGCCGCGGGTGGGACCGGGGAGCTGTTTTTT.

The rearrangement joins TRBV28 to TRBJ2-7, with 10 bases that match TRBD1. V gave up 6 bases and J gave up 9 bases; unmatched junction bases: 17. The CDR3 covers 16 residues. Germline values: CDR1 MDHEN, CDR2 SYDVKM. The CDR3 bases are TGTGCCAGCAGCCCTGCGAGCGGGACAGGGGATCTCGGGCAGTACTTC. This codes for CASSPASGTGDLGQYF. Variable domain in full (rest from reference TRBV28 and TRBJ2-7): DVKVTQSSRYLVKRTGEKVFLECVQDMDHENMFWYRQDPGLGLRLIYFSYDVKMKEKGDIPEGYSVSREKKERFSLILESASTNQTSMYLCASSPASGTGDLGQYFGPGTRLTVT.

The chain couples TRBV29-1 to TRBJ2-7, with a weak D call TRBD2 (6 bases). The CDR3 consists of 14 residues. Germline-derived CDR1 and CDR2 are SQVTM and ANQGSEA. V was pared by 7 bases and J by 8 bases, with 24 bases between. CDR3 residues: CSASTGTGSMKQYF. CDR3 in DNA: TGCAGCGCGTCAACCGGGACTGGATCAATGAAGCAGTACTTC.

The chain has TRBV5-1 and TRBJ2-3; D gene ambiguous. The CDR3 has 14 residues. Germline V gives CDR1 SGHRS, CDR2 YFSETQ. V lost 0 bases and J lost 4, with 9 bases in between. CDR3 residues: CASSLAARADTQYF. The CDR3 DNA sequence: TGCGCCAGCAGCTTGGCCGCCCGAGCAGATACGCAGTATTTT.

V is TRBV2 and J is TRBJ2-7, with TRBD2 matching over 9 bases. Looked up from germline, CDR1 is SNHLY and CDR2 is FYNNEI. The CDR3 extends over 16 amino acids. With 3 bases clipped from V and 6 bases from J, the junction kept 12 bases outside the gene matches. In nucleotides, the CDR3 is TGTGCCAGCAGTGATTGGCGGGAGGGCCCGGGCGCCGAGCAGTACTTC. This translates into CASSDWREGPGAEQYF.

The chain has TRBV7-6 and TRBJ2-7; D is perhaps TRBD2 (7 bases). V gave up 5 bases and J gave up 7 bases, with 24 bases separating them. CDR1 and CDR2 (germline): SGHVS, FNYEAQ. The CDR3 runs to 16 residues. The CDR3 sequence is CASSPSGGGSPREQYF. The CDR3 region has the DNA TGTGCCAGCAGCCCTTCGGGGGGCGGGTCACCGCGGGAGCAGTACTTC.

This sequence joins TRBV2 and TRBJ1-4; D remains ambiguous. The V end was cut by 8 bases, the J end by 13 bases, with 17 bases between. Germline CDR1 SNHLY, CDR2 FYNNEI. CDR3 length: 12 amino acids. CDR3 loop: CASRLEVVRLFF. The CDR3 region has the DNA TGTGCCAGCCGTCTTGAGGTCGTGAGACTGTTTTTT.

This chain uses TRBV27 with TRBJ2-3, with unresolved D. Germline-derived CDR1 and CDR2 are MNHEY and SMNVEV (reference sequence). The V and J ends lost 6 bases and 3 bases respectively, with 13 bases between them. CDR3 length: 14 amino acids. The CDR3 nucleotides read TGTGCCAGCAGGAACCGACATGAAACAGATACGCAGTATTTT. Encoded protein: CASRNRHETDTQYF.

To note about this clone: The junction does not match germline at one end; this may be a read error. The chain is built from TRBV5-6 and TRBJ2-7, with a weak D call TRBD2 (6 bases). Germline assignment: CDR1 SGHDT and CDR2 YYEEEE. The CDR3 is made up of 12 amino acids. The CDR3 loop is CASSLAGGEQSF. The CDR3 region has the DNA TGTGCCAGCAGCTTGGCCGGCGGGGAGCAGTCCTTC.

This chain connects TRBV6-5 to TRBJ2-5; 12 bases align to TRBD2. The CDR3 has 15 amino acids. J lost 4 bases, V lost 5 bases, and 5 bases had no gene match. Germline V CDR1 and CDR2: MNHEY, SVGAGI. The CDR3 region is CASSRTSGMSETQYF. Here the CDR3 DNA reads TGTGCCAGCAGTCGGACTAGCGGGATGTCAGAGACCCAGTACTTC.

The rearrangement links TRBV4-1 to TRBJ2-3; 12 nucleotides match TRBD2. This CDR3 has 21 residues. Germline values: CDR1 MGHRA, CDR2 YSYEKL. V was clipped by 0 bases and J by 0 bases; unmatched bases: 13. The CDR3 coding sequence is TGCGCCAGCAGCCAAGATTCAGCACTAGCGGGAGGATCAACTAGCACAGATACGCAGTATTTT. This translates into CASSQDSALAGGSTSTDTQYF.